Shown below are 9 T cell receptor beta chains from a single sample sequenced in a study of cytotoxic CD8 clonotypes in ibrutinib-treated CLL. Assay: immunoSEQ multiplex PCR; the TCRdb copy retains only in-frame clones and omits some. The data show around 200,000 clones, roughly 79% seen once. The source material was PBMCs, sampled after 12 months of ibrutinib treatment. These receptor sequences come from a human donor with chronic lymphocytic leukemia.

This chain joins TRBV2 and TRBJ1-1, with TRBD1 matching over 8 bases. In germline, CDR1 is SNHLY, CDR2 FYNNEI. The CDR3 consists of 14 residues. J lost 1 base, V lost 6 bases, and 4 bases had no gene match. The CDR3 sequence is CASSDGQGNTEAFF. For the CDR3, the DNA is TGTGCCAGCAGCGATGGACAGGGGAACACTGAAGCTTTCTTT.

V gene TRBV29-1 combines with J gene TRBJ1-2, with D perhaps TRBD1 (5 bases). The CDR3 has 15 residues. The germline V gene encodes CDR1 SQVTM and CDR2 ANQGSEA. Trimming left V 5 bases short and J 1 base short, with 17 bases between. CDR3 DNA: TGCAGCGTTCAGAGGCTGGGGGGACTTAACTATGGCTACACCTTC. Translated, it gives CSVQRLGGLNYGYTF.

CDR3 nucleotides: TGTGCCAGCAGCTCAACGACAGGGACGCGCTATGGCTACACCTTC. The encoded protein is CASSSTTGTRYGYTF. V usage is TRBV7-9 and J usage is TRBJ1-2; TRBD1 matches 7 bases. Germline loops: CDR1 SEHNR, CDR2 FQNEAQ (reference sequence). J was trimmed by 4 bases and V by 4 bases; bases with no gene match: 9. This CDR3 has 15 amino acids.

The chain joins TRBV25-1 to TRBJ2-7; D possibly uses TRBD1 or TRBD2 (5 bases each). Between the trimmed V and J ends, which lost 6 bases and 2 bases, there was a span of 17 bases. Germline V lookup: CDR1 MGHDK, CDR2 SYGVNS. CDR3 length equals 15 residues. As DNA, the CDR3 is TGTGCCAGCAGCCGGACCCGGGACGGTCCCTACGAGCAGTACTTC. This sequence encodes CASSRTRDGPYEQYF.

J is TRBJ1-2 and V is TRBV18; 7 bases are a match to TRBD1. The CDR3 covers 14 residues. The germline V gene encodes CDR1 KGHSH and CDR2 LQKENI. The ends lost 3 bases at V and 7 bases at J; junction bases unmatched: 8. CDR3 amino acids: CASSPPGTAAGYTF. In DNA, the CDR3 is TGTGCCAGCTCACCGCCCGGGACAGCGGCTGGCTACACCTTC.

The J gene is TRBJ2-2, the V gene TRBV28; D is ambiguous. Trimming cost V 2 bases and J 10 bases, with 8 bases left between them. The germline V gene has CDR1 MDHEN and CDR2 SYDVKM. There are 12 residues in the CDR3. CDR3 sequence: CASSLRAEELFF. In nucleotides, the CDR3 is TGTGCCAGCAGTTTAAGGGCCGAGGAGCTGTTTTTT.

The rearrangement joins TRBV7-6 to TRBJ1-5; TRBD1 aligns across 7 bases. The germline V gene encodes CDR1 SGHVS and CDR2 FNYEAQ. The length of the CDR3 is 13 residues. V was pared by 2 bases and J by 5 bases, with 0 bases of the junction left unmatched. The CDR3 protein is CASSLTGDQPQHF. CDR3 bases: TGTGCCAGCAGCTTAACAGGGGATCAGCCCCAGCATTTT.

The chain recombines TRBV27 with TRBJ2-7; TRBD1 agrees at 7 bases. This CDR3 is built from 12 residues. Germline values: CDR1 MNHEY, CDR2 SMNVEV (reference sequence). Unmatched junction bases numbered 1, after V lost 6 bases and J lost 2 bases. CDR3 sequence (DNA): TGTGCCAGCAGCCAGGGGGCCTACGAGCAGTACTTC. It specifies CASSQGAYEQYF.

The chain links TRBV6-5 to TRBJ1-1; D perhaps matches TRBD1 (5 bases). Germline loops: CDR1 MNHEY, CDR2 SVGAGI. The CDR3 spans 15 residues. V lost 0 bases and J 4 bases, leaving 12 bases between the germline ends. The CDR3: CASSYSPSGGTEAFF. CDR3 bases: TGTGCCAGCAGTTACTCGCCGTCGGGGGGCACTGAAGCTTTCTTT.